These 9 T cell receptor beta chains came from one sample sequenced in a study of monozygotic twins with inflammatory bowel disease. TCRdb reprocessed the 5' RACE reads, with one entry per CDR3 protein and no DNA. The data show over 200,000 distinct CDR3 sequences, and the top ten clones hold roughly 8%. The sequencing sample was made of blood. These receptors were collected from a human donor with ulcerative colitis or Crohn's disease, or a healthy co-twin of an affected twin (not recorded which).

The chain links TRBV20-1 to TRBJ2-2. The CDR3 is made up of 14 amino acids. Per the germline V gene, CDR1 is DFQATT and CDR2 is SNEGSKA (reference sequence). CDR3 residues: CSASSGSNTGELFF.

The chain recombines TRBV18 with TRBJ1-1; the D call of TRBD1 rests on TCRdb alone, since no DNA is present to check it. Germline V gene lookup returns CDR1 KGHSH and CDR2 LQKENI. CDR3 size: 12 residues. CDR3 protein: CASSPNPPEAFF.

CDR3 residues: CASLYPMAVSSGNTIYF. This sequence joins TRBV27 and TRBJ1-3. The CDR3 contains 17 residues. Germline CDR1 reads MNHEY; CDR2 reads SMNVEV (reference sequence).

The CDR3 spells CASSLTGGNNQPQHF. V usage is TRBV7-3 and J usage is TRBJ1-5; TCRdb calls TRBD1, which cannot be checked without DNA. The CDR3 sequence is 15 residues long. The germline gives CDR1 SGHTA, CDR2 FQGTGA. Full variable domain (missing parts from reference TRBV7-3 and TRBJ1-5): GAGVSQTPSNKVTEKGKYVELRCDPISGHTALYWYRQSLGQGPEFLIYFQGTGAADDSGLPNDRFFAVRPEGSVSTLKIQRTERGDSAVYLCASSLTGGNNQPQHFGDGTRLSIL.

The rearrangement uses TRBV7-2 and TRBJ2-1. The CDR3 covers 15 residues. Germline V lookup: CDR1 SGHTA, CDR2 FQGNSA. CDR3 residues: CASSPTLDGYNEQFF.

The chain joins TRBV5-1 to TRBJ2-3; absent DNA, TCRdb's TRBD2 call cannot be checked. This CDR3 comprises 15 residues. CDR1 and CDR2 (germline): SGHRS, YFSETQ. This chain's CDR3 is CASSWPLAATDTQYF. The whole variable domain, filled in from reference TRBV5-1 and TRBJ2-3, reads KAGVTQTPRYLIKTRGQQVTLSCSPISGHRSVSWYQQTPGQGLQFLFEYFSETQRNKGNFPGRFSGRQFSNSRSEMNVSTLELGDSALYLCASSWPLAATDTQYFGPGTRLTVL.

CDR3 amino acids: CASSHRTPTSGNTDTQYF. The chain recombines TRBV4-2 with TRBJ2-3; TCRdb selects TRBD2, and the lack of DNA leaves this call unchecked. The CDR3 loop spans 18 amino acids. Germline-derived CDR1 and CDR2 are LGHNA and YNFKEQ.

CDR3 in amino acids: CASSLNRDSDGNTIYF. The chain has TRBV7-2 and TRBJ1-3; as DNA is missing, the TRBD1 call by TCRdb cannot be tested. The CDR3 runs to 16 residues. CDR1 and CDR2 from the germline V gene are SGHTA and FQGNSA.

This rearrangement joins TRBV29-1 to TRBJ2-5. The germline gives CDR1 SQVTM, CDR2 ANQGSEA. CDR3 length equals 12 residues. This chain's CDR3 is CSVGTEWETQYF.